These 8 T cell receptor beta chains were sequenced from one sample in a study of cytomegalovirus exposure and HLA in healthy donors (TCRdb year 2017). The library was generated by the immunoSEQ multiplex PCR assay. TCRdb took over this immuneACCESS table, retaining in-frame rearrangements with V and J assigned. Such tables are incomplete; in checked studies, under half of the missing clones stem from an unresolved V gene, and the remainder is unexplained. The table for this sample lists fewer than 75,000 clones; around 95% of them were counted only once. 3.3% of the sample rests with the top ten. Sequencing was done on a sample of PBMCs. These receptors were obtained from a young man in good health and CMV-seronegative.

The rearrangement joins TRBV2 to TRBJ1-1; TRBD1 matches at 7 bases. This CDR3 has 15 residues. J was trimmed by 4 bases and V by 4 bases; bases with no gene match: 9. Germline V gene lookup returns CDR1 SNHLY and CDR2 FYNNEI. The CDR3 bases are TGTGCCAGCAGTGCCAAGGGGGCACCGGTCACTGAAGCTTTCTTT. Protein sequence: CASSAKGAPVTEAFF.

The CDR3 region is CASSPPDEGEQFF. The CDR3 nucleotides are TGTGCCAGCAGCCCGCCGGATGAGGGTGAGCAGTTCTTC. This sequence joins TRBV7-8 and TRBJ2-1; D possibly corresponds to TRBD2 (5 bases). The germline gives CDR1 SGHVS, CDR2 FQNEAQ. The length of the CDR3 is 13 residues. V was shortened by 5 bases and J by 9 bases, with 14 bases between the two germline ends. Full variable domain (rest looked up from reference TRBV7-8 and TRBJ2-1): GAGVSQSPRYKVAKRGQDVALRCDPISGHVSLFWYQQALGQGPEFLTYFQNEAQLDKSGLPSDRFFAERPEGSVSTLKIQRTQQEDSAVYLCASSPPDEGEQFFGPGTRLTVL.

The chain uses TRBV7-6 and TRBJ2-7, with TRBD1 as a possible D gene (6 bases). The V gene's germline CDR1 is SGHVS and CDR2 FNYEAQ. V was pared by 1 base and J by 6 bases, with 16 bases between. The CDR3 extends over 15 amino acids. CDR3 in DNA: TGTGCCAGCAGCTTAGGGTCTAGGGGGAACGGCGAGCAGTACTTC. As protein: CASSLGSRGNGEQYF.

This sequence joins TRBV10-3 and TRBJ2-1; TRBD2 matches at 7 bases. There are 15 residues in the CDR3. CDR1 is ENHRY, CDR2 SYGVKD, per germline. J gave up 1 base and V 0 bases, and 0 bases lay outside the gene matches. In DNA, the CDR3 is TGTGCCATCAGTGAGTCGGGGGGGTCCTACAATGAGCAGTTCTTC. This codes for CAISESGGSYNEQFF.

V gene TRBV29-1 combines with J gene TRBJ2-7; D remains ambiguous. Germline CDR1 is SQVTM and CDR2 is ANQGSEA. V gave up 6 bases and J gave up 10 bases, with 16 bases separating them. The CDR3 consists of 11 residues. For the CDR3, the DNA is TGCAGCGTGACGGTCGTTTCAGGACAGTACTTC. It translates to CSVTVVSGQYF.

J is TRBJ1-2 and V is TRBV5-1; D ambiguous. Trimming took 2 bases from V and 0 from J, leaving 14 bases between them. Germline V gives CDR1 SGHRS, CDR2 YFSETQ. This CDR3 has 16 residues. CDR3 loop: CASSFEGDGSNYGYTF. DNA of the CDR3: TGCGCCAGCAGCTTCGAAGGAGACGGATCTAACTATGGCTACACCTTC.

This chain joins TRBV15 and TRBJ2-1; 7 bases fit TRBD1. V shed 1 base and J 10 bases; nucleotides not matched to a gene: 4. This CDR3 is built from 13 residues. CDR1 and CDR2 (germline): LNHNV, YYDKDF (reference sequence). For the CDR3, the DNA is TGTGCCACCAGCAGAGCGCTGGACAGGGAGCAGTTCTTC. Its protein is CATSRALDREQFF.

V gene TRBV5-1 combines with J gene TRBJ2-1; 7 bases line up with TRBD2. V was pared by 0 bases and J by 5 bases, with 2 bases of the junction left unmatched. Germline V CDR1 and CDR2: SGHRS, YFSETQ. The CDR3 runs to 14 residues. As DNA, the CDR3 is TGCGCCAGCAGCTTGGGGCGGGAGCACAATGAGCAGTTCTTC. It yields the protein CASSLGREHNEQFF.